This T cell receptor (beta chain) was recovered during a study of T cells after yellow fever vaccination. Whole-study context: Any fraction with a low cell number was prepared using SMART-Seq v4 Ultra Low Input.

UMIs and a universal primer site were added when TCR cDNA was made by 5'RACE template switching. One entry per CDR3 protein results from TCRdb running MiXCR on the 5' RACE reads. The table records 300,000 to 400,000 distinct CDR3 sequences, about an eighth of them present only once. Points from the study as a whole: Abundant clonotypes from the bulk population could get into FACS-sorted repertoires as contaminants. A minor fraction of clonotypes spanned both CD4 and CD8 compartments.

After removal of 0 bases from V and 1 base from J, the junction contained 8 bases not matched to a gene. The CDR3 extends over 18 amino acids. Germline V gene sequence: CDR1 LGHDT, CDR2 YNNKEL (reference sequence). Comments on this clonotype: Its target is unknown.

The clonotype was recovered from a man aged 18 to 29 who received the YFV17D yellow fever vaccine. The chain employs TRBV3-1 and TRBJ2-3; TRBD2 matches 9 bases. The specimen was CD4+ T cells sorted from PBMCs, collected 15 days after the yellow fever booster vaccination. The CDR3 coding sequence is TGTGCCAGCAGCCAAGATCGTGGCGGGGGGGCCCGCACAGATACGCAGTATTTT. It codes for CASSQDRGGGARTDTQYF.